Listed below are T cell receptor beta chains from one sample, sequenced in a study of shared clonotypes between healthy human individuals. Some clones are missing from TCRdb's copy, which holds only in-frame ones; the method was immunoSEQ multiplex PCR. The sample includes about 2.3 million clones, approximately 93% of them seen just once. Sequencing used naive CD4+ T cells from PBMCs. The receptor source for this set is a young man in good health. Some clones in this sample may be carry-over from other donors' samples. Each CDR3 is given without its conserved first and last residue. Each record gives: CDR3 protein, D gene, V gene, J gene. The D gene is left open where the match is weak.

ASSTLGTKNIQY	.	TRBV18	TRBJ2-4
ATSRGVNPRGNTEAF	.	TRBV15	TRBJ1-1
ASSLVSGNGYT	.	TRBV28	TRBJ1-2
ASSPGGNNYGYT	.	TRBV6-1	TRBJ1-2
ASSLRGGNGYT	.	TRBV27	TRBJ1-2
ASSTPGQGDNYGYT	TRBD1	TRBV19	TRBJ1-2
ASSLLRDRTDTQY	.	TRBV5-1	TRBJ2-3
ASSFYSGRAGAKNIQY	TRBD2	TRBV5-1	TRBJ2-4
ASSPPGQRKETQY	.	TRBV18	TRBJ2-5
ASSFGGYRLAGNLQLSYNEQF	TRBD2	TRBV28	TRBJ2-1
ASSLTSGSFNEQF	TRBD2	TRBV5-1	TRBJ2-1
ASKRQGAYEQY	.	TRBV19	TRBJ2-7
AGQTTSGISGTGELF	TRBD2	TRBV7-2	TRBJ2-2
ASGRGPGEKLF	.	TRBV6-4	TRBJ1-4
ASSDPGPNQPQH	.	TRBV27	TRBJ1-5
ASIPGYSQTDTQY	.	TRBV5-1	TRBJ2-3
ASRATREQY	.	TRBV28	TRBJ2-7
AWSPNSGGPLN	.	TRBV30	TRBJ2-7
ASTEKGSLGSDTQY	.	TRBV6-6	TRBJ2-3
ASTRDLSEQY	.	TRBV6-1	TRBJ2-7
ASSVQGYTEAF	.	TRBV9	TRBJ1-1
ASSPVIGTSFEQF	.	TRBV18	TRBJ2-1
ASSLAVSYGYT	.	TRBV7-3	TRBJ1-2
ASRVVTGEYEQY	TRBD1	TRBV5-1	TRBJ2-7
ASSPPGLGADEQY	.	TRBV11-2	TRBJ2-7
ASSESSWEQY	.	TRBV6-1	TRBJ2-7
AISESGGAEAF	.	TRBV10-3	TRBJ1-1
ASSLNRAYEQY	.	TRBV5-1	TRBJ2-7
SAHGQGGDTQY	TRBD1	TRBV29-1	TRBJ2-3
ATSRDSGPGVVYEQY	.	TRBV15	TRBJ2-7
ASSLPPGGGEQY	TRBD2	TRBV5-1	TRBJ2-7